One sample yielded the 5 T cell receptor beta chains listed below, sequenced in a study of blood T cell repertoires in COVID-19. Assay used: immunoSEQ multiplex PCR; TCRdb lists only in-frame clones, some missing. Of fewer than 250,000 clones listed, 84% are singletons. Sequencing was done on a sample of peripheral blood. The receptor set was obtained from a man aged 50 or older with acute or convalescent COVID-19.

The rearrangement links TRBV18 to TRBJ2-7; 9 nucleotides align to TRBD1. The CDR3 is made up of 17 amino acids. The germline CDR1 and CDR2 sequences are KGHSH and LQKENI. Unmatched junction bases numbered 16, after V lost 6 bases and J lost 4 bases. CDR3 protein: CASSRFLTGQGLYEQYF. CDR3 in DNA: TGTGCCAGCTCCCGCTTTCTTACGGGACAGGGTTTGTACGAGCAGTACTTC.

This sequence joins TRBV24-1 and TRBJ1-2; TRBD1 aligns across 9 bases. J lost 8 bases, V lost 9 bases, and 3 bases had no gene match. The CDR3 length is 11 residues. Germline CDR1 and CDR2: KGHDR and SFDVKD. CDR3 in DNA: TGTGCCACCCGGGACAGGGCGGGCTACACCTTC. It translates to CATRDRAGYTF.

The rearrangement joins TRBV6-6 to TRBJ2-7, with a weak D call TRBD1 (5 bases). The CDR3 sequence is 12 residues long. CDR1 and CDR2 (germline): MNHNY, SVGAGI (reference sequence). V was clipped by 2 bases and J by 5 bases, with 7 bases between them. The CDR3 protein is CASSYRTNEQYF. The CDR3 bases are TGTGCCAGCAGTTACAGGACAAACGAGCAGTACTTC.

The chain links TRBV19 to TRBJ1-5, with TRBD1 identical over 8 bases. CDR3 length: 14 residues. Germline CDR1 reads LNHDA; CDR2 reads SQIVND (reference sequence). V trimming: 6 bases; J trimming: 7 bases; junction bases outside the gene matches: 8. In DNA, the CDR3 is TGTGCCAGTAGCACCACAGGGGGGTGGCAGCCCCAGCATTTT. Amino acids: CASSTTGGWQPQHF.

This clone was seen only once. The chain uses TRBV12-3 or TRBV12-4 and TRBJ1-1; the D gene is possibly TRBD1 (5 bases). V was shortened by 3 bases and J by 1 base, with 6 bases between the two germline ends. This CDR3 is built from 13 residues. The CDR3 DNA reads as TGTGCCAGCAGTTTCCAGGGGAACACTGAAGCTTTCTTT. The encoded protein is CASSFQGNTEAFF.